Below, 12 T cell receptor beta chains from the same sample are listed, as sequenced in a study of T cells in Graves' hyperthyroidism and ophthalmopathy. Template material for amplifying TCR beta CDR3 regions consisted of RNA transcripts. RT-PCR in the first round (using the HTBI primer set) targeted the TCR CDR3. From the multiplex PCR reads, TCRdb called clonotypes with MiXCR, one entry per CDR3 protein. The sample has fewer than 600,000 distinct CDR3 sequences, approximately 14% seen once. The sequencing sample was made of blood. These receptors all stem from a woman aged 40 to 50 with Graves' hyperthyroidism.

In this sample, this clonotype turned up a few times. V is TRBV5-1 and J is TRBJ1-1; D gene uncertain. This CDR3 spans 19 amino acids. Germline loops: CDR1 SGHRS, CDR2 YFSETQ. V lost 0 bases, J lost 0 bases, and 21 bases lay in between. This chain's CDR3 is CASSLAGVFSDGVNTEAFF. The CDR3 DNA reads TGCGCCAGCAGCTTGGCCGGGGTTTTTTCGGATGGGGTGAACACTGAAGCTTTCTTT.

The sample holds many counts of this clonotype. The chain combines TRBV28 with TRBJ1-1; D is possibly TRBD1 (6 bases). In germline, CDR1 is MDHEN, CDR2 SYDVKM. The V gene lost 7 bases and the J gene lost 0 bases, with 15 bases spanning the gap. This CDR3 has 15 amino acids. The CDR3 sequence: CASTQTGELNTEAFF. CDR3 in DNA: TGTGCCAGCACCCAGACAGGAGAGCTGAACACTGAAGCTTTCTTT.

This clonotype was seen repeatedly, ten times or more. V is TRBV11-2 and J is TRBJ1-1; D is uncertain. The CDR3 has 13 residues. Germline V CDR1 and CDR2: SGHAT, FQNNGV. V was pared by 5 bases and J by 0 bases, with 7 bases between. CDR3 coding DNA: TGTGCCAGCAGCCCCATGTTGAACACTGAAGCTTTCTTT. This codes for CASSPMLNTEAFF.

This clonotype appeared many times. The chain is built from TRBV28 and TRBJ2-5, with a weak D call TRBD1 (5 bases). The V end lost 3 bases, the J end lost 7 bases, and 9 bases lay between the germline ends. Germline V gene sequence: CDR1 MDHEN, CDR2 SYDVKM. The CDR3 is made up of 12 amino acids. This CDR3 reads CASSLKGATQYF. Here the CDR3 DNA reads TGTGCCAGCAGTTTGAAAGGGGCGACCCAGTACTTC.

This clonotype was counted a few times. The CDR3 bases are TGCGCCAGCAGCTGGGGACAGGGGGGCTCCTACGAGCAGTACTTC. Translation gives CASSWGQGGSYEQYF. This chain uses TRBV5-1 with TRBJ2-7; 11 bases fit TRBD1. The germline gives CDR1 SGHRS, CDR2 YFSETQ. V shed 3 bases, J shed 0 bases, and the junction held 2 bases outside the gene matches. The CDR3 runs 15 residues.

This clonotype was picked up a small number of times. The rearrangement uses TRBV3-1 and TRBJ1-1; D is possibly TRBD1 (5 bases). Germline CDR1 is LGHDT and CDR2 is YNNKEL (reference sequence). This CDR3 contains 12 residues. The V end was cut by 1 base, the J end by 10 bases, with 10 bases between. CDR3 sequence reads: CASSQAPGPAFF. Here the CDR3 DNA reads TGTGCCAGCAGCCAAGCTCCGGGACCAGCTTTCTTT.

This clonotype was observed a few times. This chain joins TRBV7-2 and TRBJ2-2, with D tentatively TRBD2 (6 bases). Germline V gives CDR1 SGHTA, CDR2 FQGNSA. V lost 6 bases to trimming and J lost 6 bases, with 14 bases between them. CDR3 length: 14 residues. CDR3 coding DNA: TGTGCCAGCAGTATTTCAAGGGACTCCGGGGAGCTGTTTTTT. It yields the protein CASSISRDSGELFF.

This clonotype was seen many times. The rearrangement uses TRBV27 and TRBJ2-3, with 8 nucleotides matching TRBD2. The V gene end was trimmed by 3 bases and the J gene end by 4 bases; junction bases not matched to a gene: 6. CDR1 and CDR2 from the germline V gene are MNHEY and SMNVEV (reference sequence). CDR3 length: 15 amino acids. The CDR3 spells CASSFSGLASDTQYF. The CDR3 coding sequence is TGTGCCAGCAGTTTCTCCGGACTAGCCTCAGATACGCAGTATTTT.

This clonotype was counted only a few times. The germline gene is not matched at one end of the junction; a read error may be the cause. The genes are TRBV7-2 and TRBJ2-1; a weak D match, TRBD2 (6 bases). The CDR3 has 15 amino acids. Germline CDR1 and CDR2: SGHTA and FQGNSA. The CDR3 reads CAGSLGGASYNEQFF. The CDR3 DNA reads TGTGCCGGCAGCTTAGGAGGGGCATCCTACAATGAGCAGTTCTTC.

This clonotype was seen many times. J is TRBJ2-3 and V is TRBV5-5, with 10 bases lining up with TRBD1. The ends lost 3 bases at V and 2 bases at J; junction bases unmatched: 3. Germline CDR1 and CDR2: SGHKS and YYEKEE (reference sequence). The CDR3 length is 15 residues. The CDR3 region has the DNA TGTGCCAGCAGCTCGACAGGGGGCATCACAGATACGCAGTATTTT. It translates to CASSSTGGITDTQYF.

This clonotype was detected many times. In DNA, the CDR3 is TGTGCCTGGAGCACGGGGGGGACTAGCGGGATCTACGAGCAGTACTTC. As protein: CAWSTGGTSGIYEQYF. The rearrangement uses TRBV30 and TRBJ2-7; 13 bases fit TRBD2. With 3 bases clipped from V and 3 bases from J, the junction kept 8 bases outside the gene matches. The germline V gene encodes CDR1 GTSNPN and CDR2 SVGIG (reference sequence). This CDR3 has 16 amino acids.

This clonotype was counted at least ten times. The chain is built from TRBV9 and TRBJ2-1, with D maybe TRBD2 (6 bases). This CDR3 is built from 15 residues. Germline V CDR1 and CDR2: SGDLS, YYNGEE. Trimming pared 0 bases from V and 4 bases from J, leaving 11 bases between. The CDR3 bases are TGTGCCAGCAGCGTAGACCTGGACTATTACAATGAGCAGTTCTTC. Amino acid sequence: CASSVDLDYYNEQFF. Complete variable domain (other parts from reference TRBV9 and TRBJ2-1): DSGVTQTPKHLITATGQRVTLRCSPRSGDLSVYWYQQSLDQGLQFLIQYYNGEERAKGNILERFSAQQFPDLHSELNLSSLELGDSALYFCASSVDLDYYNEQFFGPGTRLTVL.